These T cell receptor beta chains were read from a single sample in a study of blood T cell repertoires in COVID-19. Measured with immunoSEQ multiplex PCR; TCRdb has only the in-frame clones, and not every one. Of about 72,000 clones detected, 82% appear once; the ten largest clones hold approximately 19%. Source material: peripheral blood. Receptors were obtained from a human donor in a cohort sampled during active COVID-19. CDR3s include the opening cysteine and the closing phenylalanine or tryptophan. D genes are given only for firm matches. For some rows the clone size is stated as once, few or many, or as a class when expanded; others skip it.

TRBD1	NA	TRBV3-1/TRBV3-2	TRBJ2-1	TGTGCCAGCAGAGGACAGGGGGCAACGCATGAGCAGTTCTTC	CASRGQGATHEQFF
NA	once	TRBV10-2	TRBJ1-2	TGCGCCAGCAGTGAGTCTGATGGAGATGGCTACACCTTC	CASSESDGDGYTF
NA	NA	TRBV29-1	TRBJ2-7	TGCAGCGTTGAAACTGGGGCAGGTGGCCACGAGCAGTACTTC	CSVETGAGGHEQYF
TRBD1	NA	TRBV24-1	TRBJ1-1	TGTGCCACCAGTGATTTGTTTTTGGACAGGGGGCAGTCGACTGAAGCTTTCTTT	CATSDLFLDRGQSTEAFF
TRBD2	NA	TRBV5-1	TRBJ2-7	TGCGCCAGCAGCTTGACTAGCGGCTCCTACGAGCAGTACTTC	CASSLTSGSYEQYF
TRBD1	NA	TRBV30	TRBJ2-3	TGTGCCTGGAGTCGGACAGGGAATGGCCCCATGTACACAGATACGCAGTATTTT	CAWSRTGNGPMYTDTQYF
NA	NA	TRBV4-1	TRBJ1-6	TGCGCCAGCAGCCAAGATCCATCGGGAGCTGTCAATTCACCCCTCCACTTT	CASSQDPSGAVNSPLHF
NA	NA	TRBV7-8	TRBJ2-7	TGTGCCAGCAGCTTAGGAGAAGTTGCCGGCGAGCAGTACTTC	CASSLGEVAGEQYF
TRBD1	NA	TRBV3-1/TRBV3-2	TRBJ2-6	TGTGCCAGCTCACCGACAGGGGTTCTCTCTGGGGCCAACGTCCTGACTTTC	CASSPTGVLSGANVLTF
NA	NA	TRBV7-9	TRBJ2-3	TGTGCCAGCAGTCCTAGCACAGATACGCAGTATTTT	CASSPSTDTQYF
NA	NA	TRBV30	TRBJ1-1	TGTGCCTGGACTAAGACTATGAACACTGAAGCTTTCTTT	CAWTKTMNTEAFF